A selection of T cell receptor beta chains follows, all from one sample in a study of T cell repertoires in cytomegalovirus infection. Each CDR3 protein gets one entry after TCRdb re-called the reads with MiXCR. The repertoire includes approximately 300,000 distinct CDR3 sequences, about 27% of them detected once, and 20% sits in the top ten. Their recognized antigens are unknown. Sequencing used cultured PBMCs, obtained from culture after CMV antigen stimulation. The receptors were sampled from a human donor in good health (CMV status not recorded). Some clones in this sample may be carry-over from other donors' samples. Both conserved end residues are trimmed from each CDR3. The size field is filled for only some rows; it gives once, few, many or a size class.

V gene: TRBV7-8; clone size: few; J gene: TRBJ1-4; CDR3 protein: ASSPKEGPATNEKLF
V gene: TRBV7-2; clone size: -; J gene: TRBJ2-1; CDR3 protein: ASTLGRSSYNEQF
V gene: TRBV7-2; clone size: many; J gene: TRBJ2-5; CDR3 protein: ASEQNQETQY
V gene: TRBV2; clone size: -; J gene: TRBJ1-5; CDR3 protein: ASSEQKAQH
V gene: TRBV11-1; clone size: once; J gene: TRBJ2-5; CDR3 protein: ASNGQNQETQY
V gene: TRBV7-6; clone size: -; J gene: TRBJ2-5; CDR3 protein: ASSRTDTKETQY
V gene: TRBV10-3; clone size: few; J gene: TRBJ1-3; CDR3 protein: ASIRNREGNTIY
V gene: TRBV6-2/TRBV6-3; clone size: -; J gene: TRBJ1-5; CDR3 protein: ASTRRQGNGNQPQH
V gene: TRBV3-1; clone size: few; J gene: TRBJ2-1; CDR3 protein: ASSQALTSGVFGQF
V gene: TRBV19; clone size: -; J gene: TRBJ2-3; CDR3 protein: ASSIVGTQPTDTQY
V gene: TRBV11-2; clone size: -; J gene: TRBJ1-2; CDR3 protein: ASSYGQGLYGYT
V gene: TRBV6-2/TRBV6-3; clone size: -; J gene: TRBJ2-1; CDR3 protein: ASSYSLGSNEQF
V gene: TRBV7-4; clone size: -; J gene: TRBJ1-2; CDR3 protein: ASGAWGQGKGYT
V gene: TRBV29-1; clone size: -; J gene: TRBJ1-1; CDR3 protein: SVEDMGQGYMNTEAF
V gene: TRBV30; clone size: many; J gene: TRBJ2-6; CDR3 protein: ALYRGGVSSGANVLT
V gene: TRBV29-1; clone size: many; J gene: TRBJ2-1; CDR3 protein: STVPTANEQF
V gene: TRBV6-5; clone size: -; J gene: TRBJ2-7; CDR3 protein: ASSYAQGGPYEQY
V gene: TRBV10-3; clone size: -; J gene: TRBJ2-7; CDR3 protein: AISPTTGTGLNEQY
V gene: TRBV27; clone size: -; J gene: TRBJ1-2; CDR3 protein: ASSGKRGFYGYT
V gene: TRBV6-1; clone size: -; J gene: TRBJ2-5; CDR3 protein: ASSEAPGGVQETQY
V gene: TRBV12-3/TRBV12-4; clone size: few; J gene: TRBJ2-7; CDR3 protein: ASSYRASGDTYEQY
V gene: TRBV9; clone size: -; J gene: TRBJ1-1; CDR3 protein: ASSVGVRGSTEAF
V gene: TRBV12-3/TRBV12-4; clone size: -; J gene: TRBJ1-6; CDR3 protein: ASRPQTNNSPLH
V gene: TRBV20-1; clone size: few; J gene: TRBJ1-4; CDR3 protein: SATRATTNEKLF
V gene: TRBV6-6; clone size: few; J gene: TRBJ1-2; CDR3 protein: ASRSQSLGYGYT
V gene: TRBV27; clone size: -; J gene: TRBJ2-1; CDR3 protein: ASGDGTYNEQF
V gene: TRBV20-1; clone size: -; J gene: TRBJ2-1; CDR3 protein: SARDPYLAGVYNEQF
V gene: TRBV6-4; clone size: -; J gene: TRBJ2-1; CDR3 protein: ASSPLAGWNNEQF
V gene: TRBV5-1; clone size: -; J gene: TRBJ2-1; CDR3 protein: ASSLETTTNNEQF
V gene: TRBV12-3/TRBV12-4; clone size: many; J gene: TRBJ1-1; CDR3 protein: ASSDPYVVNTEAF
V gene: TRBV7-3; clone size: -; J gene: TRBJ2-3; CDR3 protein: ASSLTFSDTQY
V gene: TRBV20-1; clone size: many; J gene: TRBJ2-5; CDR3 protein: SARDGRLAGELQETQY